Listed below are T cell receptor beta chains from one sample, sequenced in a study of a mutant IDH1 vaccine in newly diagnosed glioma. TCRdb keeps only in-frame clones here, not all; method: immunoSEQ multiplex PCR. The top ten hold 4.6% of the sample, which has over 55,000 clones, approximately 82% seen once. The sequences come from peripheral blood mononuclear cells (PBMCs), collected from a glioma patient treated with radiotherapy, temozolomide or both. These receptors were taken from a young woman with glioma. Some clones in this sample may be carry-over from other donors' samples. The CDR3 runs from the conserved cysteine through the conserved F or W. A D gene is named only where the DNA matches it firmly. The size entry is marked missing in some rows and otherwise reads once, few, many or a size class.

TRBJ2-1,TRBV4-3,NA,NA,TGCGCCAGCAGCCAAGCTTGGAGGGGCGATGAGCAGTTCTTC,CASSQAWRGDEQFF
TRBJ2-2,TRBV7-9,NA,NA,TGTGCCAGCAGCCCCCCAGGCCATTACACCGGGGAGCTGTTTTTT,CASSPPGHYTGELFF
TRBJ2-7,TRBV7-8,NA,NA,TGTGCCAGCAGCTTAGCGGACAGTGTCTACGAGCAGTACTTC,CASSLADSVYEQYF
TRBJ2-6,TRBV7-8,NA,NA,TGTGCCAGCAGAGACGACCGTACTGGGGCCAACGTCCTGACTTTC,CASRDDRTGANVLTF
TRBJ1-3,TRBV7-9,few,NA,TGTGCCAGCAGCTTAGCAGGGCTTGGAAACACCATATATTTT,CASSLAGLGNTIYF
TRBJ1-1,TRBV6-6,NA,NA,TGTGCCAGCACCAGACCCGCTGAAGCTTTCTTT,CASTRPAEAFF
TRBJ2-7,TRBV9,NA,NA,TGTGCCAGCAGCGTAGCTCCGCAAACGGGAGAGCAGTACTTC,CASSVAPQTGEQYF
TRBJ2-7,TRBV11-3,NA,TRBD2,TGTGCCAGCAGCTTGGGGACTAGCTTCTACGAGCAGTACTTC,CASSLGTSFYEQYF
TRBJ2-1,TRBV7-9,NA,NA,TGTGCCAGCACCGATGATGACAATGAGCAGTTCTTC,CASTDDDNEQFF
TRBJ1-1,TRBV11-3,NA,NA,TGTGCCAGCAGCTTGGCGGGTGGCACTGAAGCTTTCTTT,CASSLAGGTEAFF
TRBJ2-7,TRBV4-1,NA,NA,TGCGCCAGCAGCCGCGTCAGCCCTGGGAACGAGCAGTACTTC,CASSRVSPGNEQYF
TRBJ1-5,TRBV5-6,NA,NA,TGTGCCAGCAGCGCGCCTTCCCAGCCCCAGCATTTT,CASSAPSQPQHF
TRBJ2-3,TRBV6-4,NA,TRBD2,TGTGCCAGCAGCGGGCTCGGGGGGGAGTACTCAGATACGCAGTATTTT,CASSGLGGEYSDTQYF
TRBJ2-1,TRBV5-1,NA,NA,TGCGCCAGCAGCTTGGGGACTGCCTCGGCGCAGTTCTTC,CASSLGTASAQFF
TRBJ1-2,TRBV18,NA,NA,TGTGCCAGCTCACCCCAGCCTTATGGCTACACCTTC,CASSPQPYGYTF
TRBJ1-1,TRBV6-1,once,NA,TGTGCCAGCAGTGAATTTGGGGGGAACACTGAAGCTTTCTTT,CASSEFGGNTEAFF
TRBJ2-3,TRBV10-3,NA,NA,TGTGCCATCAGTATGATTCAGGAGGGAGATACGCAGTATTTT,CAISMIQEGDTQYF
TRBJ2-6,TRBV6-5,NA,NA,TGTGCCAGCAGGGGAGGGGCCAACGTCCTGACTTTC,CASRGGANVLTF
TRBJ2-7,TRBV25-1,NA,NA,TGTGCCAGCAGTGAAGAAGGGGCTACGGACGAGCAGTACTTC,CASSEEGATDEQYF
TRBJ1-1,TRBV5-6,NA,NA,TGTGCCAGTAGCGGACCGATGAACACTGAAGCTTTCTTT,CASSGPMNTEAFF
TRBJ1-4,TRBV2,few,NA,TGTGCCAGCAGTCGGGACCCGCCTGGCGAAAAACTGTTTTTT,CASSRDPPGEKLFF
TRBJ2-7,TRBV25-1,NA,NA,TGTGCCACCCTAGGGACCCCCTACGAGCAGTACTTC,CATLGTPYEQYF
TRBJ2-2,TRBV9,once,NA,TGTGCCAGCAGCTTACAAGTTGGGACCGGGGAGCTGTTTTTT,CASSLQVGTGELFF
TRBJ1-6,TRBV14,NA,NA,TGTGCCAGCAGCTGGCCTGCCTCACCCCTCCACTTT,CASSWPASPLHF
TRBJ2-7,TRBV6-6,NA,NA,TGTGCCAGCAGGGACCTCAACGAGCAGTACTTC,CASRDLNEQYF
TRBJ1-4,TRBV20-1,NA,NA,TGCAGTGCTAGCATTATAGAAAAACTGTTTTTT,CSASIIEKLFF
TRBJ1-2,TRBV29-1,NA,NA,TGCAGCGTCGGGCAGGGGAATGGCTACACCTTC,CSVGQGNGYTF
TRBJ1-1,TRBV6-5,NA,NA,TGTGCCAGCAGTTACTTCTCGAACACTGAAGCTTTCTTT,CASSYFSNTEAFF
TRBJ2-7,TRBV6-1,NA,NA,TGTGCCAGCAGTGCTGTCTACGAGCAGTACTTC,CASSAVYEQYF
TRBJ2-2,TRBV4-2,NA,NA,TGTGCCAGCAGCCAAGTGGCCGGGGTCGCCGGGGAGCTGTTTTTT,CASSQVAGVAGELFF
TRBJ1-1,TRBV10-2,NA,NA,TGCGCCAGCACCACGGGGCAGGGGACGGGAGGGACTGAAGCTTTCTTT,CASTTGQGTGGTEAFF
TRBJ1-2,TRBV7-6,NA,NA,TGTGCCAGCAGCGAAGACAGCTATGGCTACACCTTC,CASSEDSYGYTF
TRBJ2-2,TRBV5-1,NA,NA,TGCGCCAGCAGCTTTTGGGGCGGGAACACCGGGGAGCTGTTTTTT,CASSFWGGNTGELFF
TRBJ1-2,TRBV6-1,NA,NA,TGTGCCAGCAGTGAAGGGCAGCGAACTCATGGTTATGGCTACACCTTC,CASSEGQRTHGYGYTF
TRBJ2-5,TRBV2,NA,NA,TGTGCCAGCAGTGAAGCGGGCTCAGAGACCCAGTACTTC,CASSEAGSETQYF
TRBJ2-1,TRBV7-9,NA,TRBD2,TGTGCCAGCAGCTTACCGACGACTAGCGGGGACAATGAGCAGTTCTTC,CASSLPTTSGDNEQFF
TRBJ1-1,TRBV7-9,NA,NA,TGTGCCAGCAGCTTAACCGGGGCTGAAGCTTTCTTT,CASSLTGAEAFF
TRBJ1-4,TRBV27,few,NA,TGTGCCAGCAGTTTATACAGGAATGAAAAACTGTTTTTT,CASSLYRNEKLFF
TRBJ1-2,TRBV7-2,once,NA,TGTGCCAGCAGCTTATACAGTAACTATGGCTACACCTTC,CASSLYSNYGYTF
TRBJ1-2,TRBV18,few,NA,TGTGCCAGCTCCGTCCGCCGGGGCAGGGGCTACACCTTC,CASSVRRGRGYTF
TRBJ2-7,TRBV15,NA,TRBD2,TGTGCCACCAGCCCCCCGGGAGGGTACGAGCAGTACTTC,CATSPPGGYEQYF